A selection of T cell receptor beta chains follows, all from one sample in a study of blood T cell repertoires in COVID-19. The protocol was immunoSEQ multiplex PCR, while the TCRdb copy is restricted to in-frame clones and leaves out a portion. Here the sample spans about 60,000 clones, approximately 78% being singletons. Material for sequencing was PBMCs or T cells enriched from blood (not recorded which). The receptors come from a woman aged 40 to 50 with acute COVID-19. Both conserved end residues are part of each CDR3. Each record gives: clone size, CDR3 length, D gene, J gene, V gene, CDR3 DNA, CDR3 protein. A D gene is named only where the DNA matches it firmly. Some rows mark clone size as missing; the rest say once, few, many or name a class of expanded clone.

NA	12	NA	TRBJ1-2	TRBV2	TGTGCCAGCAGTTCTAGACCGTATGGCTACACCTTC	CASSSRPYGYTF
NA	16	TRBD2	TRBJ2-2	TRBV11-2	TGTGCCAGCAGCTTATTCGCGGGAGGTACGACCGGGGAGCTGTTTTTT	CASSLFAGGTTGELFF
NA	14	NA	TRBJ2-3	TRBV4-1	TGCGCCAGCAGCCAAGAGATCCAGGGGGGTACGCAGTATTTT	CASSQEIQGGTQYF
NA	14	TRBD1	TRBJ1-2	TRBV24-1	TGTGCCACCAGACCCGCGGGACAGTCCTATGGCTACACCTTC	CATRPAGQSYGYTF
NA	14	TRBD2	TRBJ2-2	TRBV27	TGTGCCAGCAGTCGCGGCGGGAGCACCGGGGAGCTGTTTTTT	CASSRGGSTGELFF
NA	14	NA	TRBJ2-5	TRBV24-1	TGTGCCACCAGTGATTCAGGGTATTTAGAGACCCAGTACTTC	CATSDSGYLETQYF
NA	15	TRBD2	TRBJ2-7	TRBV7-9	TGTGCCAGCAGCTCTTTTCGGCTAGCGGACTACGAGCAGTACTTC	CASSSFRLADYEQYF
once	15	NA	TRBJ1-2	TRBV2	TGTGCCAGCAGACTACCCGGCATGCAGGGCTATGGCTACACCTTC	CASRLPGMQGYGYTF
NA	15	TRBD1	TRBJ1-1	TRBV5-4	TGTGCCAGCAGCTTGTTCGGACAGGGGGCCACTGAAGCTTTCTTT	CASSLFGQGATEAFF
NA	15	TRBD1	TRBJ2-3	TRBV9	TGTGCCAGCAGCGCCGACAGGGCGAACGCAGATACGCAGTATTTT	CASSADRANADTQYF
NA	13	NA	TRBJ1-5	TRBV6-4	TGTGCCAGCAGTGCCCTTCAGGATCAGCCCCAGCATTTT	CASSALQDQPQHF
many	13	NA	TRBJ1-1	TRBV7-2	TGTGCCAGCAGCGTCAGGGTAGGGCCTGAAGCTTTCTTT	CASSVRVGPEAFF
NA	12	NA	TRBJ2-1	TRBV19	TGTGCCAGTAGTACCCAGCGCAATGAGCAGTTCTTC	CASSTQRNEQFF
NA	17	TRBD2	TRBJ2-3	TRBV27	TGTGCCAGCAGTTTCGAGAAAACTAGCGGGGGGACGGATACGCAGTATTTT	CASSFEKTSGGTDTQYF
NA	16	TRBD1	TRBJ2-5	TRBV3-1/TRBV3-2	TGTGCCAGCAGCCAAGGGACACAGGGGTTCCGAGAGACCCAGTACTTC	CASSQGTQGFRETQYF
NA	19	NA	TRBJ1-2	TRBV3-1/TRBV3-2	TGTGCCAGCAGCCAGATAAACACACCCCCCGCACAGTCTTTATATGGCTACACCTTC	CASSQINTPPAQSLYGYTF
NA	14	NA	TRBJ1-2	TRBV29-1	TGCAGCGTCACCGTCACCGGGCGGGGCTATGGCTACACCTTC	CSVTVTGRGYGYTF